What follows describes a single T cell receptor (beta chain). This table comes from immunoSEQ multiplex PCR, and its TCRdb copy is limited to in-frame clones, with some not included. The data contain about 59,000 clones, 93% of them singletons. These data are taken from a study of technical replicates of blood from a few donors. CDR1 and CDR2 (germline): MNHEY, SVGAGI. CDR3 length: 14 amino acids. V lost 0 bases to trimming and J lost 8 bases, with 12 bases between them. The receptor comes from a human donor in good health. Some clones in this sample may be carry-over from other donors' samples. Sequencing input: PBMCs. This rearrangement joins TRBV6-5 to TRBJ2-3, with D possibly being TRBD1 (5 bases). The CDR3 spells CASSYSKTVVTQYF. The CDR3 DNA reads as TGTGCCAGCAGTTACTCGAAGACAGTCGTTACGCAGTATTTT.